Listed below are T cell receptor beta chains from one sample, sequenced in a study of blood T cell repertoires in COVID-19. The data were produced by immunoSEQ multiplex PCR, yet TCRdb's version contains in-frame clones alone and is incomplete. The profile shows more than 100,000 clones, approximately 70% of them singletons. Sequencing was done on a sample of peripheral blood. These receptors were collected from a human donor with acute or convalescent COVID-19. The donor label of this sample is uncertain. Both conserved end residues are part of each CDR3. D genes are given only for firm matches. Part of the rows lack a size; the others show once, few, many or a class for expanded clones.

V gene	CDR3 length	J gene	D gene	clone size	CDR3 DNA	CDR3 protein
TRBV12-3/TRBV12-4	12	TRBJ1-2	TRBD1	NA	TGTGCCAGCAGTGACCGACAGGGGGTCCACACCTTC	CASSDRQGVHTF
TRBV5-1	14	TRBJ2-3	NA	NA	TGCGCCAGCAGCTTAGTTACTAGCACAGATACGCAGTATTTT	CASSLVTSTDTQYF
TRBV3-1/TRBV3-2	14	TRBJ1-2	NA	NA	TGTGCCAGCAGCCAAGTCTCAGGAAACTATGGCTACACCTTC	CASSQVSGNYGYTF
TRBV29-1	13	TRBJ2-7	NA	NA	TGCAGCGTTGAAGTCCAGGTGGGTTACGAGCAGTACTTC	CSVEVQVGYEQYF
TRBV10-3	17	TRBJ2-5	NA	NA	TGTGCCATCAGTGAGTCGGGGGCCACGGGGGGCCGAGAGACCCAGTACTTC	CAISESGATGGRETQYF
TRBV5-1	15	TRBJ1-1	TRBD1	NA	TGCGCCAGCAGCCCTCAAACAGGGGGCCAAACTGAAGCTTTCTTT	CASSPQTGGQTEAFF
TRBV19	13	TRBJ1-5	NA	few	TGTGCCAGTCGGGGGGGGAGCAATCAGCCCCAGCATTTT	CASRGGSNQPQHF
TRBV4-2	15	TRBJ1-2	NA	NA	TGTGCCAGCAGCCACCCCAATACAGGGAACTATGGCTACACCTTC	CASSHPNTGNYGYTF
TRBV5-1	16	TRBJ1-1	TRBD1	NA	TGCGCCAGCAGCTTTGCCCAGGGACAGGGGGACACTGAAGCTTTCTTT	CASSFAQGQGDTEAFF
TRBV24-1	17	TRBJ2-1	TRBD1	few	TGTGCCACCAGTGATCGGGACAGAACAATCTCCTACAATGAGCAGTTCTTC	CATSDRDRTISYNEQFF
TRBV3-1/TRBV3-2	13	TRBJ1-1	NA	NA	TGTGCCAGCAGCCTAAACAGGGCCGCTGAAGCTTTCTTT	CASSLNRAAEAFF
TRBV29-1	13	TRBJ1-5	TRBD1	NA	TGCAGCGTTGTTACAGGGGGTGGGCAGCCCCAGCATTTT	CSVVTGGGQPQHF
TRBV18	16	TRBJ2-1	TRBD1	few	TGTGCCAGCTCCCTCGGACAGGGAGTAAGCTACAATGAGCAGTTCTTC	CASSLGQGVSYNEQFF
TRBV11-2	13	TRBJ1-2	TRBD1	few	TGTGCCAGCAGCTTAGGACAGGGCAGTGGCTACACCTTC	CASSLGQGSGYTF
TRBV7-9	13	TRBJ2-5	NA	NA	TGTGCCAGCAGCTTAGGGACACAAGAGACCCAGTACTTC	CASSLGTQETQYF
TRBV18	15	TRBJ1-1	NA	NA	TGTGCCAGCTCACCTCCCGGAGGGGTGAACACTGAAGCTTTCTTT	CASSPPGGVNTEAFF
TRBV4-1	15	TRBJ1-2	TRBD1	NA	TGCGCCAGCAGCCTTCTCGGGGGACAGGGGATAGGCTACACCTTC	CASSLLGGQGIGYTF
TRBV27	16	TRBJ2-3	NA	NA	TGTGCCAGCAGTTTATCGGCCGGGGGGCGGACAGATACGCAGTATTTT	CASSLSAGGRTDTQYF
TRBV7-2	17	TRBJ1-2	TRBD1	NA	TGTGCCAGCAGCTCGGGACAGGGCCGTAAAAACTTGGTTAGCTACACCTTC	CASSSGQGRKNLVSYTF
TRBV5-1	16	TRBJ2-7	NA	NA	TGCGCCAGCAGCTTGGCCATAGGGCGGGGAACCTACGAGCAGTACTTC	CASSLAIGRGTYEQYF
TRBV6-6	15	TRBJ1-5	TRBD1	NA	TGTGCCAGCAGTCACCCACAGGGGGCCGATCAGCCCCAGCATTTT	CASSHPQGADQPQHF
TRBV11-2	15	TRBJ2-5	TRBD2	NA	TGTGCCAGCAGCTTGCGGGGGGGCAGGAGGGAGACCCAGTACTTC	CASSLRGGRRETQYF
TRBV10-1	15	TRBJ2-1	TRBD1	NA	TGCGCCAGCAGTGATAGAGGGGGCGGTTACAATGAGCAGTTCTTC	CASSDRGGGYNEQFF
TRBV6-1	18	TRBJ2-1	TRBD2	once	TGTGCCAGCAGTGATCTATTTGGGGAGGGGCCGGCCTACAATGAGCAGTTCTTC	CASSDLFGEGPAYNEQFF
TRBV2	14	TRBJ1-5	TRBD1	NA	TGTGCCAGCAATCGACAGGGAAGCAATCAGCCCCAGCATTTT	CASNRQGSNQPQHF
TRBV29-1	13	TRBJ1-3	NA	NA	TGCAGCGTTGAAACCCGGGCTGGAAACACCATATATTTT	CSVETRAGNTIYF
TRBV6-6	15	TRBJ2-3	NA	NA	TGTGCCAGCAGTAGGGACTTCTTTGGCACAGATACGCAGTATTTT	CASSRDFFGTDTQYF
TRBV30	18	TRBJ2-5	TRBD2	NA	TGTGCCTGGACCCGTACCCGGACTAGCGGGGGGGCCGGGGAGACCCAGTACTTC	CAWTRTRTSGGAGETQYF
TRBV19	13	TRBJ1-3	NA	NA	TGTGCCACCTTACAGGGCGCTGGAAACACCATATATTTT	CATLQGAGNTIYF
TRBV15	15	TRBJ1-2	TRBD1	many	TGTGCCACCAATAAGATAACCGGGACAGCCTATGGCTACACCTTC	CATNKITGTAYGYTF
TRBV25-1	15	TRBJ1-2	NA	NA	TGTGCCAGCAGTGAATTCGGGGGACCCTACTATGGCTACACCTTC	CASSEFGGPYYGYTF
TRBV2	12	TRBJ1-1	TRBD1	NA	TGTGCCAGCAGACAGGGGGGCCCTGAAGCTTTCTTT	CASRQGGPEAFF
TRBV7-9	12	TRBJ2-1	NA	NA	TGTGCCAGCAACCCCCCGCGGGGAGAGCAGTTCTTC	CASNPPRGEQFF
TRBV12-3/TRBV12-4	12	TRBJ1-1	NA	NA	TGTGCCAGCATTGAAGGGGCCGCTGAAGCTTTCTTT	CASIEGAAEAFF
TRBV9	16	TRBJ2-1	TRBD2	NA	TGTGCCAGCAGCGACCCGAGGACTAGCGGGGGCAATGAGCAGTTCTTC	CASSDPRTSGGNEQFF
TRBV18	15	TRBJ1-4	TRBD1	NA	TGTGCCAGCTCACCCGCGGACAGGGGAAAAGAAAAACTGTTTTTT	CASSPADRGKEKLFF
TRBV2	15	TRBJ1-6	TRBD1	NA	TGTGCCAGCAGGAGACAGGGGGCCGCTAATTCACCCCTCCACTTT	CASRRQGAANSPLHF
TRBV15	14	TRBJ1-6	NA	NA	TGTGCCACCACCCCCGGTGTGGAGAATTCACCCCTCCACTTT	CATTPGVENSPLHF
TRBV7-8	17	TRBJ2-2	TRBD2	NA	TGTGCCAGCAGCTCTTCGCGGGGGGCCCGCAATACCGGGGAGCTGTTTTTT	CASSSSRGARNTGELFF
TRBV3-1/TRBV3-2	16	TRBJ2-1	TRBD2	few	TGTGCCAGCAGCTTGCGCGGGGGGCCCTCCTACAATGAGCAGTTCTTC	CASSLRGGPSYNEQFF
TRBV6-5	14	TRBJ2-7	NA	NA	TGTGCCAGCAGGGAGGGGGGGCGCGGATACGAGCAGTACTTC	CASREGGRGYEQYF
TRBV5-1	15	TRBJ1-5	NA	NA	TGCGCCAGCAGCTTAAACAGGGATGGCAATCAGCCCCAGCATTTT	CASSLNRDGNQPQHF
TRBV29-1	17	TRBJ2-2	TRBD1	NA	TGCAGCGTTGAAGATCTTTTGGACAGGGTAGACACCGGGGAGCTGTTTTTT	CSVEDLLDRVDTGELFF
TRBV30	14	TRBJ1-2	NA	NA	TGTGCCTGGAGTCCACCAGGGTCTAGCTATGGCTACACCTTC	CAWSPPGSSYGYTF
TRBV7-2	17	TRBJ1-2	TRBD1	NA	TGTGCCAGCAGCTATCAAGGGACAGGGGGCTTATCTAGAGGCTACACCTTC	CASSYQGTGGLSRGYTF
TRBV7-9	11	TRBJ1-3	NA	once	TGTGCCAGCAGCTTTTCGAACACCATATATTTT	CASSFSNTIYF
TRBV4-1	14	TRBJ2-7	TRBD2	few	TGCGCCAGCAGCCAACTAGCGGGGGGTTACGAGCAGTACTTC	CASSQLAGGYEQYF
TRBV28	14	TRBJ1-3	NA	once	TGTGCCAGCAGCCTAGCAGGGGCTGGAAACACCATATATTTT	CASSLAGAGNTIYF
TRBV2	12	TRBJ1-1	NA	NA	TGTGCCAGCAGGGGGCAGGACACTGAAGCTTTCTTT	CASRGQDTEAFF
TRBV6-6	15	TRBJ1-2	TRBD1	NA	TGTGCCAGCACCAGACAGGGACAACTTGACTATGGCTACACCTTC	CASTRQGQLDYGYTF
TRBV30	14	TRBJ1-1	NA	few	TGTGCCTGGAGTACCCCGAACGCCGAAGCACAAGCTTTCTTT	CAWSTPNAEAQAFF
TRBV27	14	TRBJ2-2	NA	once	TGTGCCAGCAGTTTATTTCGGGGTACGGGGGAGCTGTTTTTT	CASSLFRGTGELFF
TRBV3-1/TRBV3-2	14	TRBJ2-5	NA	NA	TGTGCCAGCAGACAACTAGCATCCCAAGAGACCCAGTACTTC	CASRQLASQETQYF
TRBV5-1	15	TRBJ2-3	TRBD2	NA	TGCGCCAGCATGGGGCTAGCGGGGGGTCCAGATACGCAGTATTTT	CASMGLAGGPDTQYF
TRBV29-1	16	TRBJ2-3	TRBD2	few	TGCAGCGTTACCGCCCTTGCGGGGGGCCTTTCAGATACGCAGTATTTT	CSVTALAGGLSDTQYF